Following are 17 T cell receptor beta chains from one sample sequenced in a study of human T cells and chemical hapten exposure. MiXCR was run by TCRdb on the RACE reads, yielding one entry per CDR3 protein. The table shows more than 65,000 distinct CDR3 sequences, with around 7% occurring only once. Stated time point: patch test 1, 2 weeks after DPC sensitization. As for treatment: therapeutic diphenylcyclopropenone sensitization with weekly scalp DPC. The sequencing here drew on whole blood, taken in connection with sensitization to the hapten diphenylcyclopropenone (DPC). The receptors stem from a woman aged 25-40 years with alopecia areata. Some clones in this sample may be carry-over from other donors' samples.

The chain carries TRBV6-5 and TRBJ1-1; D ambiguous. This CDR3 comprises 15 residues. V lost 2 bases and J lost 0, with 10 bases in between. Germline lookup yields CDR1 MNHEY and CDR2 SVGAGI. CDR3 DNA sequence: TGTGCCAGCAGTTACGGCAGGTCTATGAACACTGAAGCTTTCTTT. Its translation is CASSYGRSMNTEAFF.

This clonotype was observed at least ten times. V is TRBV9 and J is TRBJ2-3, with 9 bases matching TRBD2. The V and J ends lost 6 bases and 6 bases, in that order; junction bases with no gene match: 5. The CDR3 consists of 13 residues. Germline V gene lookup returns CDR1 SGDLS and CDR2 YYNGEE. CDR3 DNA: TGTGCCAGCAACGACCTAGCGGGGGATACGCAGTATTTT. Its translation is CASNDLAGDTQYF.

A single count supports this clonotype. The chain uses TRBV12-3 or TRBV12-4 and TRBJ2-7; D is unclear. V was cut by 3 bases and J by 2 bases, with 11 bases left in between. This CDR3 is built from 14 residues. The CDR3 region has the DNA TGTGCCAGCAGTTTCTCGAGTCCCACCTACGAGCAGTACTTC. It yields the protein CASSFSSPTYEQYF.

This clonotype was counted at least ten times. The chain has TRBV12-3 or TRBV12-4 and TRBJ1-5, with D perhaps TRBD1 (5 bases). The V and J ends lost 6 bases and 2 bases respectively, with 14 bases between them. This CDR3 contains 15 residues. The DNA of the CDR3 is TGTGCCAGCAGCGCGGGGGGAGTCGGCAATCAGCCCCAGCATTTT. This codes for CASSAGGVGNQPQHF.

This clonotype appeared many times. In DNA form, the CDR3 reads TGTGCCAGCAGCTCTGGGACAGGGGGCGGTAGCACAGATACGCAGTATTTT. This sequence encodes CASSSGTGGGSTDTQYF. The gene calls are TRBV12-3 or TRBV12-4 and TRBJ2-3; 12 nucleotides match TRBD1. The V gene end was trimmed by 6 bases and the J gene end by 0 bases; junction bases not matched to a gene: 7. This CDR3 has 17 amino acids.

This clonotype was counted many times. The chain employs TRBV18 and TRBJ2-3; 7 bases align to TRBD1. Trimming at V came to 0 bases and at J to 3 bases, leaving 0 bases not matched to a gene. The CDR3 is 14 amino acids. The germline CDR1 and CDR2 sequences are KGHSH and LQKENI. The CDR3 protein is CASSPPGQTDTQYF. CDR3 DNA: TGTGCCAGCTCACCACCGGGACAGACAGATACGCAGTATTTT.

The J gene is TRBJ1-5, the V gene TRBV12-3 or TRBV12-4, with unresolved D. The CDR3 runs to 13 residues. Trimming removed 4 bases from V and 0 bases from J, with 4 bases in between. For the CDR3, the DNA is TGTGCCAGCAGTTGTGGTAGCAATCAGCCCCAGCATTTT. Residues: CASSCGSNQPQHF.

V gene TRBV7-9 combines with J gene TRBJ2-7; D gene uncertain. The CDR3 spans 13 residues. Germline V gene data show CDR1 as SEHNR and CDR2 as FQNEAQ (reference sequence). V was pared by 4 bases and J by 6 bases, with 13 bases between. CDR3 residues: CASSWAAAPEQYF. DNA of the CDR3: TGTGCCAGCAGCTGGGCCGCGGCGCCCGAGCAGTACTTC.

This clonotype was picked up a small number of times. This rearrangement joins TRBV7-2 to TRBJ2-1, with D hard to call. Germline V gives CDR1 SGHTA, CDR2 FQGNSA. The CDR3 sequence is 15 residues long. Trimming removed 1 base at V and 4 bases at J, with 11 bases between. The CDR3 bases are TGTGCCAGCAGCTTAGTAACTAACGATTACAATGAGCAGTTCTTC. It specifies CASSLVTNDYNEQFF.

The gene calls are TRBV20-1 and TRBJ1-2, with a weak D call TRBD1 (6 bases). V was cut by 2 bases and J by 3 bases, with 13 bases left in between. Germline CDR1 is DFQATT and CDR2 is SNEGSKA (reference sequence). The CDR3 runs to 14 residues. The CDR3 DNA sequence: TGCAGTGCTAGAAGGGGGGCTTTAGACTATGGCTACACCTTC. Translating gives CSARRGALDYGYTF.

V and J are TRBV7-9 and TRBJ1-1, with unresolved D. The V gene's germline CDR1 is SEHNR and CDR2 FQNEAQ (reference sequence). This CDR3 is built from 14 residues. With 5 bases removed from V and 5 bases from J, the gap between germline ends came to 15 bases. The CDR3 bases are TGTGCCAGCAGCCGGACGGGAGGAGAGACTGAAGCTTTCTTT. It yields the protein CASSRTGGETEAFF.

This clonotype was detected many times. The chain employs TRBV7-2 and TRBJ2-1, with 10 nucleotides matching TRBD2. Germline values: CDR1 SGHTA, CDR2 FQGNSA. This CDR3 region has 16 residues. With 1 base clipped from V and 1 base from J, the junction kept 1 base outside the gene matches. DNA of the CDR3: TGTGCCAGCAGCTTAGTTAGCGGGGGGTCCTACAATGAGCAGTTCTTC. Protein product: CASSLVSGGSYNEQFF.

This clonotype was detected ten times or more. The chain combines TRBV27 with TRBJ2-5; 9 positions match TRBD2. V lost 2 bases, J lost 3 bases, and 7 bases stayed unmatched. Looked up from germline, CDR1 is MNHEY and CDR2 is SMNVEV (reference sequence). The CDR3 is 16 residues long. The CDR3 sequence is CASSLPPTSGKETQYF. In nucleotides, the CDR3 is TGTGCCAGCAGTTTACCCCCGACTAGCGGTAAAGAGACCCAGTACTTC.

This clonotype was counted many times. DNA of the CDR3: TGTGCCAGCAGCCAAGACACCGGGACAGGACTCAACACCGGGGAGCTGTTTTTT. Translating gives CASSQDTGTGLNTGELFF. The chain links TRBV14 to TRBJ2-2, with 8 positions matching TRBD1. CDR3 length: 18 residues. The V gene's germline CDR1 is SGHDN and CDR2 FVKESK. The V and J ends lost 0 bases and 2 bases, in that order; junction bases with no gene match: 8.

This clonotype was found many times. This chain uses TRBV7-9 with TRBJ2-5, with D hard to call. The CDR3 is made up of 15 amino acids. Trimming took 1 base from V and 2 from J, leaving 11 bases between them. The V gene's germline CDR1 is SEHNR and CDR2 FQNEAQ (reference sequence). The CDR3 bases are TGTGCCAGCAGCTTAGTAACCGGTACACAAGAGACCCAGTACTTC. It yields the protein CASSLVTGTQETQYF.

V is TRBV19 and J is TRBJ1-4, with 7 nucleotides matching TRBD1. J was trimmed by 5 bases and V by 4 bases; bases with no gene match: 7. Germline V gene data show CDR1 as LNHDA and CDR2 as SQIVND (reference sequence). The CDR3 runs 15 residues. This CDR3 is CASSRIGQENEKLFF. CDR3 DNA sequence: TGTGCCAGTAGTAGGATCGGACAGGAGAATGAAAAACTGTTTTTT.

CDR3 DNA: TGTGCCAGCAGCCCCAGGGGGGGGGCCTACAATGAGCAGTTCTTC. Encoded protein: CASSPRGGAYNEQFF. The rearrangement uses TRBV7-3 and TRBJ2-1; D may correspond to TRBD1 or TRBD2 (7 bases each). The germline CDR1 and CDR2 sequences are SGHTA and FQGTGA. V was shortened by 5 bases and J by 2 bases, with 13 bases between the two germline ends. The CDR3 consists of 15 residues.